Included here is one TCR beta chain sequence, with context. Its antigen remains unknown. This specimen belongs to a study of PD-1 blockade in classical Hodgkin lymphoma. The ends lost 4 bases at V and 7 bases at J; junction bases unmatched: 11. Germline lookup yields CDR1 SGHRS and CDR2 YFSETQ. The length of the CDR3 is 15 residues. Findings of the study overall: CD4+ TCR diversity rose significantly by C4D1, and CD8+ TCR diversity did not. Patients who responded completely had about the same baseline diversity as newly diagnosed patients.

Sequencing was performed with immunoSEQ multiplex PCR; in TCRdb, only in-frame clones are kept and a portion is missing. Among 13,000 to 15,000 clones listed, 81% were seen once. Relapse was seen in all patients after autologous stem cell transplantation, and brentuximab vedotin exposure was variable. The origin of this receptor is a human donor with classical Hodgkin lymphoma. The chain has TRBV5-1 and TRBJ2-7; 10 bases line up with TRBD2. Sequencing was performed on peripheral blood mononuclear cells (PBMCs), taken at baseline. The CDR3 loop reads CASSIAGGLFWEQYF. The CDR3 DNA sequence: TGCGCCAGCAGCATAGCGGGGGGTCTCTTCTGGGAGCAGTACTTC.